This T cell receptor (beta chain) was found in a study of blood T cell repertoires in COVID-19. About the study: Material from acute and convalescent COVID-19 was sourced from the United States, Italy and Spain. Sample material is recorded as cDNA or gDNA derived from T cells, B-cell-depleted T cells, or PBMCs.

V was trimmed by 10 bases and J by 9 bases, leaving 10 bases between them. CDR3 size: 10 residues. The germline V gene has CDR1 MNHEY and CDR2 SMNVEV (reference sequence). Methods used by the authors: Estimated nucleated cell counts came from reference gene primer amplification. Method: immunoSEQ multiplex PCR; TCRdb's copy keeps in-frame clones and lacks some. That table is the source of V, J and clone size, and D and trimming were worked out from the DNA. The sample shows some 55,000 clones, 90% of them seen only once. The rearrangement joins TRBV27 to TRBJ2-1; D remains unclear. Material: peripheral blood. The source is a human donor in a cohort sampled during active COVID-19. CDR3: CATFYVEQFF. CDR3 bases: TGTGCCACGTTTTATGTTGAGCAGTTCTTC.